This T cell receptor beta chain was sequenced for a study of blood T cell repertoires in COVID-19. Study overall: Acute-phase and convalescent COVID-19 samples originated in the United States, Italy and Spain.

The authors' processing: Reference gene primer amplification in the assay estimated nucleated cell counts. Assay: immunoSEQ multiplex PCR; the TCRdb copy retains only in-frame clones and omits some. From that table come the V and J calls and clone size; the DNA was used to work out D and trimming. The table has roughly 200,000 clones, about 80% seen once. The CDR3 spans 14 residues. The ends were cut back, 0 bases at V and 8 bases at J, with 9 bases in the middle. Germline values: CDR1 SGHRS, CDR2 YFSETQ. The specimen sequenced was peripheral blood. V is TRBV5-1 and J is TRBJ1-6; D remains unclear. This TCR was sampled from a man aged 45-65 years with active or convalescent COVID-19. The DNA for the CDR3 is TGCGCCAGCAGCTTGGGGCAAACAGATTCACCCCTCCACTTT. Amino acids: CASSLGQTDSPLHF. Complete variable domain (other parts from reference TRBV5-1 and TRBJ1-6): KAGVTQTPRYLIKTRGQQVTLSCSPISGHRSVSWYQQTPGQGLQFLFEYFSETQRNKGNFPGRFSGRQFSNSRSEMNVSTLELGDSALYLCASSLGQTDSPLHFGNGTRLTVT.